Presented here are 25 T cell receptor beta chains from one specimen sequenced in a study of T-cell reconstitution after alpha-beta-depleted transplantation in children. Researchers prepared the TCRbeta library using unique molecular identifiers, the study reports. MiXCR, applied by TCRdb to the PCR reads, yields one record per CDR3 protein. This sample yields about 92,000 distinct CDR3 sequences, of which 9.5% to 15% are seen a single time; approximately 15% belongs to the top ten. Sequenced material: PBMCs from the stem cell graft donor, taken from the stem cell graft. The receptor set was obtained from a human donor who donated a stem cell graft to a child with inherited bone marrow failure.

This CDR3 reads CASSTNRNRYEEQYF. DNA of the CDR3: TGTGCCAGCAGCACAAACAGGAACCGGTACGAGGAGCAGTACTTC. The chain couples TRBV5-6 to TRBJ2-7; a weak D match, TRBD1 (5 bases). The CDR3 is made up of 15 amino acids. Germline values: CDR1 SGHDT, CDR2 YYEEEE. The V gene lost 4 bases and the J gene lost 7 bases, with 21 bases spanning the gap.

This clonotype was seen repeatedly, ten times or more. CDR3 sequence reads: CSVEDRVGGEGSHIQYF. CDR3 in DNA: TGCAGCGTTGAAGACAGAGTTGGGGGCGAGGGATCGCACATTCAGTACTTC. This sequence joins TRBV29-1 and TRBJ2-4, with a tentative D call TRBD1 (6 bases). Deletions cut 0 bases from V and 8 bases from J, with 23 bases between. The germline V gene encodes CDR1 SQVTM and CDR2 ANQGSEA. The CDR3 consists of 17 residues. The variable domain in full, completed from reference TRBV29-1 and TRBJ2-4, reads SAVISQKPSRDICQRGTSLTIQCQVDSQVTMMFWYRQQPGQSLTLIATANQGSEATYESGFVIDKFPISRPNLTFSTLTVSNMSPEDSSIYLCSVEDRVGGEGSHIQYFGAGTRLSVL.

This clonotype came up many times. V gene TRBV12-3 or TRBV12-4 combines with J gene TRBJ1-5; no definite D call. The CDR3 length is 14 residues. Trimming stripped 6 bases from V and 3 bases from J, with 12 bases between. CDR3 loop: CASSPGPFNQPQHF. CDR3 bases: TGTGCCAGCAGCCCAGGACCGTTCAATCAGCCCCAGCATTTT.

Many counts were recorded for this clonotype. The chain uses TRBV7-3 and TRBJ2-2; D is unclear. The CDR3 has 17 amino acids. Between the trimmed V and J ends, which lost 0 bases and 2 bases, there was a span of 13 bases. Germline CDR1 is SGHTA and CDR2 is FQGTGA. The CDR3 DNA reads as TGTGCCAGCAGCTTAACTGTTAGGCAGTCAAACACCGGGGAGCTGTTTTTT. Its protein is CASSLTVRQSNTGELFF.

This clonotype was seen repeatedly, ten times or more. The V and J genes are TRBV6-1 and TRBJ2-7; tentative D call: TRBD1 (6 bases). The V and J ends lost 5 bases and 4 bases respectively, with 12 bases between them. The germline V gene has CDR1 MNHNS and CDR2 SASEGT. CDR3 length: 13 amino acids. CDR3 amino acids: CASSPRGGYEQYF. CDR3 DNA sequence: TGTGCCAGCAGTCCCCGAGGGGGATACGAGCAGTACTTC.

The sample holds many counts of this clonotype. The chain joins TRBV18 to TRBJ1-2; possible D gene TRBD1, 5 bases. The CDR3 has 13 amino acids. Germline CDR1 is KGHSH and CDR2 is LQKENI. V lost 6 bases and J 3 bases, leaving 11 bases between the germline ends. The DNA for the CDR3 is TGTGCCAGCTCGGAGGGGTCTTACTATGGCTACACCTTC. It encodes CASSEGSYYGYTF.

This clonotype was seen a handful of times. The V gene is TRBV24-1, the J gene TRBJ1-2; perhaps TRBD1 as D (6 bases). V was pared by 2 bases and J by 8 bases, with 14 bases between. From germline, CDR1 is KGHDR and CDR2 SFDVKD. The CDR3 has 14 amino acids. This chain's CDR3 is CATSDSWTARGYTF. The CDR3 bases are TGTGCCACCAGTGATTCATGGACAGCTAGGGGCTACACCTTC.

In its sample, this clonotype was seen many times. V gene TRBV6-5 combines with J gene TRBJ1-1; D is uncertain. CDR3 length equals 12 residues. The ends were cut back, 4 bases at V and 10 bases at J, with 13 bases in the middle. Per the germline V gene, CDR1 is MNHEY and CDR2 is SVGAGI. CDR3 residues: CASSSWAGGAFF. For the CDR3, the DNA is TGTGCCAGCAGTTCTTGGGCCGGCGGAGCTTTCTTT.

This clonotype has at least ten counts. The chain links TRBV6-1 to TRBJ1-3; a weak D match, TRBD1 (6 bases). This CDR3 comprises 16 residues. Trimming cost V 1 base and J 2 bases, with 12 bases left between them. Germline loops: CDR1 MNHNS, CDR2 SASEGT. The CDR3 DNA is TGTGCCAGCAGTGAAGTGCGCCCAGGGGCTGGAAACACCATATATTTT. Protein sequence: CASSEVRPGAGNTIYF.

This clonotype was counted ten times or more. This chain links TRBV5-5 with TRBJ1-5; the D gene is possibly TRBD1 (6 bases). CDR3 length: 13 amino acids. From germline, CDR1 is SGHKS and CDR2 YYEKEE (reference sequence). The V end lost 3 bases, the J end lost 6 bases, and 10 bases lay between the germline ends. The CDR3 region is CASSWRGGQPQHF. CDR3 nucleotide sequence: TGTGCCAGCAGCTGGAGGGGGGGTCAGCCCCAGCATTTT.

This clonotype was counted ten times or more. The V call is TRBV7-8, the J call TRBJ2-4; TRBD1 matches at 10 bases. J gave up 8 bases and V 7 bases, and 11 bases lay outside the gene matches. CDR1 and CDR2 from the germline V gene are SGHVS and FQNEAQ. The CDR3 spans 15 residues. CDR3 coding DNA: TGTGCCAGCACCCTAAAGGGAGGGACAGGGGACATTCAGTACTTC. This codes for CASTLKGGTGDIQYF.

This clonotype has at least ten counts. The gene calls are TRBV20-1 and TRBJ1-2, with TRBD1 matching over 9 bases. Trimming at V came to 4 bases and at J to 6 bases, leaving 9 bases not matched to a gene. This CDR3 has 14 residues. The germline V gene encodes CDR1 DFQATT and CDR2 SNEGSKA (reference sequence). The chain's CDR3 is CSATSRTGVDGYTF. CDR3 sequence (DNA): TGCAGTGCTACCTCAAGGACAGGGGTCGATGGCTACACCTTC.

The chain has TRBV7-9 and TRBJ1-5; D is unclear. The V gene lost 5 bases and the J gene lost 0 bases, with 11 bases spanning the gap. Germline assignment: CDR1 SEHNR and CDR2 FQNEAQ (reference sequence). The CDR3 totals 15 residues. The CDR3 bases are TGTGCCAGCAGCCTGGGCCCGTTTAGCAATCAGCCCCAGCATTTT. Translation: CASSLGPFSNQPQHF.

The sample holds many counts of this clonotype. The chain recombines TRBV20-1 with TRBJ1-1; possibly TRBD1 for D (5 bases). This CDR3 has 14 residues. V was cut by 0 bases and J by 6 bases, with 14 bases left in between. The V gene's germline CDR1 is DFQATT and CDR2 SNEGSKA (reference sequence). The CDR3 DNA sequence: TGCAGTGCTAGAGATTATAGGGGCGGCCCTGAAGCTTTCTTT. Translated, it gives CSARDYRGGPEAFF.

In this sample, this clonotype turned up many times. At one boundary the junction diverges from the germline segment, which might be a read error. The V call is TRBV7-3, the J call TRBJ2-2; D is undetermined. Germline V gives CDR1 SGHTA, CDR2 FQGTGA. The CDR3 consists of 14 residues. The CDR3 is CASSLTSNTGELFF. In nucleotides, the CDR3 is TGTGCCAGCAGCCTAACTTCGAACACCGGGGAGCTGTTTTTT.

This clonotype was counted many times. The chain joins TRBV5-1 to TRBJ1-1; 10 nucleotides agree with TRBD1. Per germline, CDR1 SGHRS and CDR2 YFSETQ. Germline trimming cut 4 bases from V and 7 bases from J; bases unmatched to any gene: 4. The CDR3 loop spans 13 amino acids. The CDR3 DNA follows: TGCGCCAGCAGCACGGGACAGGGGAATGAAGCTTTCTTT. Protein: CASSTGQGNEAFF.

This chain uses TRBV7-2 with TRBJ2-5, with a tentative D call TRBD1 (5 bases). The V end was cut by 5 bases, the J end by 3 bases, with 10 bases between. CDR1 SGHTA and CDR2 FQGNSA come from the germline V gene. The CDR3 has 13 residues. CDR3 loop: CASSEIGEETQYF. CDR3 bases: TGTGCCAGCAGCGAGATAGGGGAAGAGACCCAGTACTTC.

This clonotype showed up many times. The chain employs TRBV27 and TRBJ2-5; 10 positions agree with TRBD2. V was pared by 8 bases and J by 4 bases, with 10 bases of the junction left unmatched. CDR3 length equals 15 residues. Per the germline V gene, CDR1 is MNHEY and CDR2 is SMNVEV (reference sequence). CDR3 nucleotides: TGTGCCAGCGGACCTAGCGGGGGAGGGGGAGAGACCCAGTACTTC. Its translation is CASGPSGGGGETQYF.

This clonotype was counted many times. This sequence joins TRBV20-1 and TRBJ1-2; TRBD1 is a possible D gene (6 bases). There are 16 residues in the CDR3. The ends were cut back, 0 bases at V and 1 base at J, with 15 bases in the middle. The germline CDR1 and CDR2 sequences are DFQATT and SNEGSKA (reference sequence). This CDR3 is CSAREPARGRNYGYTF. The CDR3 DNA sequence: TGCAGTGCTAGAGAGCCGGCCAGGGGTCGTAACTATGGCTACACCTTC.

This clonotype was seen at least ten times. The V call is TRBV5-1, the J call TRBJ1-4, with TRBD1 matching 9 bases. The CDR3 covers 14 residues. Germline assignment: CDR1 SGHRS and CDR2 YFSETQ. J lost 7 bases, V lost 2 bases, and 3 bases had no gene match. CDR3 coding DNA: TGCGCCAGCAGCTTTGGACAGGGGCGTGAAAAACTGTTTTTT. This encodes CASSFGQGREKLFF.

This clonotype was recorded at least ten times. The J gene is TRBJ2-7, the V gene TRBV5-1; D tentatively fits TRBD1 or TRBD2 (5 bases each). Trimming shortened V by 3 bases and J by 0 bases, and 10 bases separated the two germline ends. Germline V gene data show CDR1 as SGHRS and CDR2 as YFSETQ. This CDR3 has 14 amino acids. The CDR3 protein is CASSSRDGSYEQYF. The CDR3 DNA follows: TGCGCCAGCAGCTCCCGGGACGGCTCCTACGAGCAGTACTTC.

There are many counts of this clonotype. V and J are TRBV5-1 and TRBJ1-1, with D perhaps TRBD1 (5 bases). Germline V gene lookup returns CDR1 SGHRS and CDR2 YFSETQ. This CDR3 spans 15 amino acids. V was shortened by 2 bases and J by 5 bases, with 16 bases between the two germline ends. CDR3 region: CASSLNDGAGTEAFF. CDR3 in DNA: TGCGCCAGCAGCTTAAACGATGGGGCCGGGACTGAAGCTTTCTTT.

This clonotype showed up many times. V usage is TRBV6-5 and J usage is TRBJ1-5; 9 nucleotides align to TRBD1. The J segment lost 2 bases and the V segment lost 7 bases, leaving 3 bases of the junction unmatched. The length of the CDR3 is 14 residues. From germline, CDR1 is MNHEY and CDR2 SVGAGI. The CDR3: CASKTGGGNQPQHF. The DNA for the CDR3 is TGTGCCAGCAAAACAGGGGGCGGCAATCAGCCCCAGCATTTT.

At least ten counts were recorded for this clonotype. V gene TRBV7-9 combines with J gene TRBJ2-1, with unresolved D. Germline loops: CDR1 SEHNR, CDR2 FQNEAQ (reference sequence). V was trimmed by 2 bases and J by 4 bases, leaving 9 bases between them. CDR3 length: 14 residues. Here the CDR3 DNA reads TGTGCCAGCAGCTTACCTGAAAATTACAATGAGCAGTTCTTC. As protein: CASSLPENYNEQFF.

This clonotype was recorded at least ten times. The rearrangement joins TRBV18 to TRBJ2-7; tentative D call: TRBD1 (5 bases). V was pared by 3 bases and J by 0 bases, with 9 bases between. The CDR3 is 14 amino acids. Per germline, CDR1 KGHSH and CDR2 LQKENI. The DNA for the CDR3 is TGTGCCAGCTCACCGTTGACAGACTCCTACGAGCAGTACTTC. This sequence encodes CASSPLTDSYEQYF. Drawing the rest from reference TRBV18 and TRBJ2-7, the complete variable domain is NAGVMQNPRHLVRRRGQEARLRCSPMKGHSHVYWYRQLPEEGLKFMVYLQKENIIDESGMPKERFSAEFPKEGPSILRIQQVVRGDSAAYFCASSPLTDSYEQYFGPGTRLTVT.